These T cell receptor beta chains were read from a single sample in a study of Ad26.COV2.S vaccination and SARS-CoV-2 variants. The protocol was immunoSEQ multiplex PCR, while the TCRdb copy is restricted to in-frame clones and leaves out a portion. Of a few hundred thousand clones listed, around 87% are singletons. The source material was peripheral blood, sampled in a trial of Ad26.COV2.S vaccine versus placebo. Source of these receptors: a person aged 18 to 65 who received the Ad26.COV2.S COVID-19 vaccine or a placebo. Each CDR3 is given with its conserved first and last residue. D genes are given only for firm matches. Rows give clone size only sometimes, using once, few, many, or a class for an expanded clone.

NA	NA	TRBV6-5	TRBJ1-4	CASSYSSVRRNEKLFF	TGTGCCAGCAGTTACTCGAGCGTCAGACGAAATGAAAAACTGTTTTTT
NA	TRBD2	TRBV7-8	TRBJ2-7	CASSSSGSSSYEQYF	TGTGCCAGCAGCTCTAGCGGGAGCAGCTCCTACGAGCAGTACTTC
NA	NA	TRBV12-3/TRBV12-4	TRBJ1-6	CASSFRGSPLHF	TGTGCCAGCAGTTTTCGCGGTTCACCCCTCCACTTT
NA	NA	TRBV6-1	TRBJ1-2	CASSERETGFGYTF	TGTGCCAGCAGTGAACGGGAGACAGGTTTCGGCTACACCTTC
once	TRBD2	TRBV5-1	TRBJ2-7	CASRAGASGSPYEQYF	TGCGCCAGCAGGGCGGGGGCGAGCGGGAGTCCCTACGAGCAGTACTTC
NA	NA	TRBV9	TRBJ2-1	CASSFRTLGRDNEQFF	TGTGCCAGCAGCTTCAGAACTTTGGGCAGGGATAATGAGCAGTTCTTC
NA	TRBD1	TRBV3-1/TRBV3-2	TRBJ2-6	CASSQVLGGGRSGANVLTF	TGTGCCAGCAGCCAAGTACTAGGGGGCGGACGCTCTGGGGCCAACGTCCTGACTTTC
once	NA	TRBV5-1	TRBJ1-1	CASSPGGPNTEAFF	TGCGCCAGCAGCCCCGGAGGACCAAACACTGAAGCTTTCTTT
NA	NA	TRBV7-6	TRBJ2-7	CASSLKEYEQYF	TGTGCCAGCAGCTTAAAAGAGTACGAGCAGTACTTC
NA	NA	TRBV11-3	TRBJ2-7	CASSPGGFYSYEQYF	TGTGCCAGCAGCCCAGGAGGCTTCTATTCCTACGAGCAGTACTTC
many	TRBD2	TRBV19	TRBJ2-1	CASSGRGFDEQFF	TGTGCCAGTAGCGGGAGGGGATTCGATGAGCAGTTCTTC
NA	NA	TRBV3-1/TRBV3-2	TRBJ2-2	CASSPGPDTGELFF	TGTGCCAGCAGCCCCGGACCGGACACCGGGGAGCTGTTTTTT
NA	NA	TRBV5-1	TRBJ1-1	CASSLGRTAIPLHLNTEAFF	TGCGCCAGCAGCTTGGGACGCACCGCCATTCCCCTCCATTTGAACACTGAAGCTTTCTTT
NA	NA	TRBV3-1/TRBV3-2	TRBJ1-2	CASSPSGDYGYTF	TGTGCCAGCAGCCCTTCGGGGGATTATGGCTACACCTTC
NA	NA	TRBV30	TRBJ2-2	CAWSEFSVGELFF	TGTGCCTGGAGTGAGTTCTCGGTTGGGGAGCTGTTTTTT
NA	TRBD1	TRBV6-4	TRBJ1-5	CASNDRGRVGQPQHF	TGTGCCAGCAACGACAGGGGGCGCGTAGGTCAGCCCCAGCATTTT
NA	TRBD2	TRBV11-2	TRBJ2-1	CASSIIAGGSSYNEQFF	TGTGCCAGCAGCATCATAGCGGGAGGGAGCTCCTACAATGAGCAGTTCTTC
NA	NA	TRBV19	TRBJ1-5	CASSMGGSYQPQHF	TGTGCCAGTAGTATGGGGGGTTCTTATCAGCCCCAGCATTTT
NA	TRBD2	TRBV10-3	TRBJ2-2	CAISGGTTYTGELFF	TGTGCCATCAGTGGGGGGACTACCTACACCGGGGAGCTGTTTTTT
NA	NA	TRBV2	TRBJ1-1	CAGSIGYEAFF	TGTGCCGGCAGCATAGGTTATGAAGCTTTCTTT
NA	NA	TRBV5-1	TRBJ1-4	CASSPSRASNEKLFF	TGCGCCAGCAGCCCCAGCAGGGCGTCTAATGAAAAACTGTTTTTT
NA	NA	TRBV11-2	TRBJ2-2	CASILTGELFF	TGTGCCAGCATCCTAACCGGGGAGCTGTTTTTT
NA	TRBD2	TRBV11-2	TRBJ2-1	CASRHGGSNSYNEQFF	TGTGCCAGCAGGCACGGGGGGAGTAACTCCTACAATGAGCAGTTCTTC
NA	TRBD1	TRBV28	TRBJ1-2	CASRSGTGTYGYTF	TGTGCCAGCAGGTCCGGGACAGGGACCTATGGCTACACCTTC
NA	NA	TRBV9	TRBJ1-3	CASSVVPAGTFSGNTIYF	TGTGCCAGCAGCGTAGTTCCCGCTGGCACCTTCTCTGGAAACACCATATATTTT
NA	TRBD1	TRBV5-8	TRBJ2-3	CASSRDSVTDTQYF	TGTGCCAGCAGCCGGGACAGCGTCACAGATACGCAGTATTTT
NA	NA	TRBV12-5	TRBJ2-7	CASIPAFLASYEQYF	TGTGCTAGTATACCCGCCTTCCTCGCCTCCTACGAGCAGTACTTC
NA	NA	TRBV12-3/TRBV12-4	TRBJ2-7	CATSGPPNYEQYF	TGTGCCACCTCTGGACCGCCAAACTACGAGCAGTACTTC
NA	NA	TRBV5-1	TRBJ2-2	CASSASGTGELFF	TGCGCCAGCAGTGCTAGTGGCACCGGGGAGCTGTTTTTT
NA	TRBD2	TRBV5-4	TRBJ2-3	CASSLALADLDTQYF	TGTGCCAGCAGCTTGGCACTAGCGGACTTAGATACGCAGTATTTT
NA	TRBD2	TRBV7-3	TRBJ2-1	CASSPSSRGVFEQFF	TGTGCCAGCAGCCCCAGCTCGCGGGGGGTTTTTGAGCAGTTCTTC
NA	TRBD2	TRBV11-3	TRBJ2-1	CASSLGLAGAGNEQFF	TGTGCCAGCAGCTTAGGACTAGCGGGAGCCGGCAATGAGCAGTTCTTC
NA	TRBD2	TRBV6-2/TRBV6-3	TRBJ2-2	CASIPGTSGGPRTGELFF	TGTGCCAGCATCCCGGGGACTAGCGGGGGGCCACGGACCGGGGAGCTGTTTTTT
NA	NA	TRBV3-1/TRBV3-2	TRBJ2-2	CASSPTGLYTGELFF	TGTGCCAGCAGCCCTACTGGACTCTACACCGGGGAGCTGTTTTTT
NA	TRBD2	TRBV3-1/TRBV3-2	TRBJ2-1	CASSQDLTSGRGNEQFF	TGTGCCAGCAGCCAAGACCTGACTAGCGGGAGGGGTAATGAGCAGTTCTTC
NA	TRBD1	TRBV28	TRBJ2-7	CASRPGTGGYEQYF	TGTGCCAGCAGGCCGGGGACAGGGGGGTACGAGCAGTACTTC
once	TRBD2	TRBV4-2	TRBJ2-1	CASSQGGREGTHEQFF	TGTGCCAGCAGCCAAGGCGGGCGGGAGGGGACACATGAGCAGTTCTTC
NA	NA	TRBV18	TRBJ1-6	CASSPDRDSPLHF	TGTGCCAGCTCACCAGACCGCGATTCACCCCTCCACTTT
NA	TRBD2	TRBV11-1	TRBJ2-5	CASSPGRGGTKETQYF	TGTGCCAGCAGCCCTGGGCGGGGGGGGACTAAGGAGACCCAGTACTTC
NA	NA	TRBV11-2	TRBJ1-6	CASRGRAFDSPLHF	TGTGCCAGTCGGGGCCGGGCTTTCGATTCACCCCTCCACTTT
NA	TRBD2	TRBV19	TRBJ2-2	CASSIRLAGVNTGELFF	TGTGCCAGTAGTATTAGACTAGCGGGGGTGAACACCGGGGAGCTGTTTTTT
NA	NA	TRBV9	TRBJ1-2	CASSGPRGTSNYGYTF	TGTGCCAGCAGCGGCCCGCGGGGGACCTCTAACTATGGCTACACCTTC
NA	NA	TRBV19	TRBJ2-5	CASSIGFVPSETQYF	TGTGCCAGTAGTATCGGGTTCGTCCCCTCGGAGACCCAGTACTTC
NA	NA	TRBV19	TRBJ1-5	CASSRSAGQEGQHF	TGTGCCAGTAGCCGCTCGGCCGGCCAGGAAGGCCAGCATTTT
NA	NA	TRBV7-8	TRBJ1-1	CASKGYRETGTEAFF	TGTGCCAGCAAGGGATACAGGGAAACTGGCACTGAAGCTTTCTTT
few	NA	TRBV5-4	TRBJ2-5	CASSSRLRPQETQYF	TGTGCCAGCAGCTCCAGATTGCGACCCCAAGAGACCCAGTACTTC
NA	NA	TRBV3-1/TRBV3-2	TRBJ2-5	CASSQERTFQETQYF	TGTGCCAGCAGCCAAGAGAGGACCTTCCAAGAGACCCAGTACTTC
NA	NA	TRBV15	TRBJ2-1	CATSRDYNEQFF	TGTGCCACCAGCAGAGATTACAATGAGCAGTTCTTC
NA	NA	TRBV20-1	TRBJ1-1	CSARGTEAFF	TGCAGTGCTAGGGGAACTGAAGCTTTCTTT
NA	TRBD1	TRBV7-7	TRBJ2-1	CASSSTYRGTNYNEQFF	TGTGCTAGCAGCTCGACTTACAGGGGCACCAACTACAATGAGCAGTTCTTC
NA	TRBD1	TRBV7-2	TRBJ1-3	CASSLAQPGQGNTIYF	TGTGCCAGCAGCTTAGCCCAGCCGGGACAGGGAAACACCATATATTTT
NA	NA	TRBV9	TRBJ1-4	CASSVGEGWPEKLFF	TGTGCCAGCAGCGTAGGTGAGGGGTGGCCTGAAAAACTGTTTTTT
NA	NA	TRBV19	TRBJ2-5	CASRLMGGETQYF	TGTGCCAGTAGATTGATGGGGGGTGAGACCCAGTACTTC
NA	NA	TRBV25-1	TRBJ2-4	CASTSREEAKNIQYF	TGTGCCAGCACCTCGAGGGAGGAGGCCAAAAACATTCAGTACTTC
NA	NA	TRBV7-7	TRBJ2-3	CASSLEQGDTQYF	TGTGCCAGCAGCTTAGAGCAGGGGGATACGCAGTATTTT
NA	TRBD2	TRBV11-3	TRBJ2-2	CASSFGTITGELFF	TGTGCCAGCAGCTTCGGGACTATTACCGGGGAGCTGTTTTTT
NA	TRBD1	TRBV7-9	TRBJ1-3	CASSLTQGVRSGNTIYF	TGTGCCAGCAGCTTAACACAGGGGGTACGATCTGGAAACACCATATATTTT
many	NA	TRBV11-2	TRBJ1-4	CASSFPGTNEKLFF	TGTGCCAGCAGCTTCCCTGGTACCAATGAAAAACTGTTTTTT
NA	NA	TRBV4-1	TRBJ1-1	CASSLQGFGNTEAFF	TGCGCCAGCAGCCTCCAGGGGTTCGGGAACACTGAAGCTTTCTTT